The TCR beta chain under discussion was sequenced for a study of brain T cells in children with intractable seizures. The V gene's germline CDR1 is MNHEY and CDR2 SVGAGI. With 1 base removed from V and 1 base from J, the gap between germline ends came to 5 bases. The CDR3 extends over 15 amino acids. Regarding time point: blood from clinic visit 5 months post-surgery; TSC patient then seizure free. The sequenced cases were selected for having the highest brain T cell transcript signatures. Sequenced by immunoSEQ multiplex PCR; TCRdb stores in-frame clones only, minus some. The profile covers a few hundred thousand clones, with over 85% appearing a single time and roughly 5.8% taken by the ten largest.

This material consisted of peripheral blood, taken about 5 months after surgery. The J gene is TRBJ2-6, the V gene TRBV6-5; unclear D gene. The sequence was obtained from a boy younger than two with tuberous sclerosis and intractable seizures. CDR3 sequence (DNA): TGTGCCAGCAGTTACTGGGGATCTGGGGCCAACGTCCTGACTTTC. It encodes CASSYWGSGANVLTF.